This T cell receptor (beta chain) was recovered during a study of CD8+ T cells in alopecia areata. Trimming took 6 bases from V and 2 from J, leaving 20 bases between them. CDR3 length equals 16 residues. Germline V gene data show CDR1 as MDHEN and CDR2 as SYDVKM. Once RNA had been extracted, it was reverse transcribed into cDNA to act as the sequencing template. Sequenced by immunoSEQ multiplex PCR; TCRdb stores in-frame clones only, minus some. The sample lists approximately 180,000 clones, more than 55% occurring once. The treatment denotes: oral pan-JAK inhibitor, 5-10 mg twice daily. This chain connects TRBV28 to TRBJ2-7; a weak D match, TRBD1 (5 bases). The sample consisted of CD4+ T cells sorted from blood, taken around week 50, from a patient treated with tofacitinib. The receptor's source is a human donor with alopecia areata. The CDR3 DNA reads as TGTGCCAGCAGCCCGCCCAGGGCGCCTATAACCTACGAGCAGTACTTC. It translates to CASSPPRAPITYEQYF.